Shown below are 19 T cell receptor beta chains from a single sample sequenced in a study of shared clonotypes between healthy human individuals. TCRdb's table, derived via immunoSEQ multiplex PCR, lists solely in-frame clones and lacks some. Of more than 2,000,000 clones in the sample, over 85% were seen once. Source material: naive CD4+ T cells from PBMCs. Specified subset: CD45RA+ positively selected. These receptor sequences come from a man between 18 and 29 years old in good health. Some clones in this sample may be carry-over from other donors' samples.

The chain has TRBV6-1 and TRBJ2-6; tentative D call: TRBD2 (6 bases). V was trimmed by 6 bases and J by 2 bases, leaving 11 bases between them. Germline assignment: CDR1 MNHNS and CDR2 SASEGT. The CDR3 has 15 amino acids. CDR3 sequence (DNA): TGTGCCAGCAGGGGTTGGGGGGCTGGGGCCAACGTCCTGACTTTC. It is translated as CASRGWGAGANVLTF.

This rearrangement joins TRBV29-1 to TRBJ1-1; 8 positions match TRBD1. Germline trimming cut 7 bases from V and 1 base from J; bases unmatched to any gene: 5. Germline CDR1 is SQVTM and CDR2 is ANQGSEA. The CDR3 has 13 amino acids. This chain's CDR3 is CSDFTGGNTEAFF. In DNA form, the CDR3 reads TGCAGCGACTTCACAGGGGGGAACACTGAAGCTTTCTTT.

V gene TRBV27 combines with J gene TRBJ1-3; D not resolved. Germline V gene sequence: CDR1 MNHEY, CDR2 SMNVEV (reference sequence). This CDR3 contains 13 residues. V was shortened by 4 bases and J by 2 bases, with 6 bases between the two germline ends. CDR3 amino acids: CASSSGPGNTIYF. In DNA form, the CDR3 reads TGTGCCAGCAGTTCAGGTCCTGGAAACACCATATATTTT.

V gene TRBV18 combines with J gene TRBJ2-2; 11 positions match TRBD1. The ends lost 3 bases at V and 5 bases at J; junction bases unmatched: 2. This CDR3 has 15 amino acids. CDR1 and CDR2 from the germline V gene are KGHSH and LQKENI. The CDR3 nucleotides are TGTGCCAGCTCACCGGACAGGGGGCAAACCGGGGAGCTGTTTTTT. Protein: CASSPDRGQTGELFF.

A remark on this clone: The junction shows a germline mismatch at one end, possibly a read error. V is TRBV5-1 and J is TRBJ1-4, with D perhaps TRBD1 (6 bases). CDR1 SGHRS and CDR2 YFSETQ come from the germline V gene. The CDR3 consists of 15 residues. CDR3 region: CASNLFRGGDEKLFF. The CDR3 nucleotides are TGCGCCAGCAACTTGTTCAGGGGAGGAGATGAAAAACTGTTTTTT.

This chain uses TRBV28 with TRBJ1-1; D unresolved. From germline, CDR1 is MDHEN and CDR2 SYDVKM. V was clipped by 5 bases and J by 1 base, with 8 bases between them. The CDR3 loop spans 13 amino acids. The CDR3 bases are TGTGCCAGCAGTGCCCGGGGGAACACTGAAGCTTTCTTT. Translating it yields CASSARGNTEAFF.

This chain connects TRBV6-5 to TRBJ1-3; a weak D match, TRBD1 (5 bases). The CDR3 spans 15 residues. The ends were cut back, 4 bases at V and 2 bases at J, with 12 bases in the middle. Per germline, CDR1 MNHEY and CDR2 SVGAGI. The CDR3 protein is CASSLLGAAGNTIYF. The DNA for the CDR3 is TGTGCCAGCAGTTTGCTCGGGGCTGCTGGAAACACCATATATTTT.

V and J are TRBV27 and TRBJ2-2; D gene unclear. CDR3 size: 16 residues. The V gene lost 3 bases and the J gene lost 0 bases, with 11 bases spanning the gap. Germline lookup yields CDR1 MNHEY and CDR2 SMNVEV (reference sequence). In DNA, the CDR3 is TGTGCCAGCAGTTTTAGGCAGATCGCGAACACCGGGGAGCTGTTTTTT. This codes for CASSFRQIANTGELFF.

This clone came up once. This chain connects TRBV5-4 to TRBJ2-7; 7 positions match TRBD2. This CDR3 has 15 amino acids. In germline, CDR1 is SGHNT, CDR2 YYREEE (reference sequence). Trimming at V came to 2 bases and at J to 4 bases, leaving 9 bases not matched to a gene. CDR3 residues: CASSFGSSGPYEQYF. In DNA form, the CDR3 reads TGTGCCAGCAGCTTTGGGTCTAGCGGACCTTACGAGCAGTACTTC.

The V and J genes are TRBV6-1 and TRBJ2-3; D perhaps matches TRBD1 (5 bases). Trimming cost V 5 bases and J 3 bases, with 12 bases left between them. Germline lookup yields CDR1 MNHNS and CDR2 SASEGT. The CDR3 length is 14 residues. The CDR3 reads CASSLRQLTDTQYF. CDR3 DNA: TGTGCCAGCAGTCTACGACAGCTTACAGATACGCAGTATTTT.

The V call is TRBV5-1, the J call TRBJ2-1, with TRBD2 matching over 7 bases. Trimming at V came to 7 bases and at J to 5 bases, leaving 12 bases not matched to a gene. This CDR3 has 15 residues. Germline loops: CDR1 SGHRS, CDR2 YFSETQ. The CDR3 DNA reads TGCGCCAGCCTCTCCCAGGCGGGAGTTAACAATGAGCAGTTCTTC. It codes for CASLSQAGVNNEQFF.

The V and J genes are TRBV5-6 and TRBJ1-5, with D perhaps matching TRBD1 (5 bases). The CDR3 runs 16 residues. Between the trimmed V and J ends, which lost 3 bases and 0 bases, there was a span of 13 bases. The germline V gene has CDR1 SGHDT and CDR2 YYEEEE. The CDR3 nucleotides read TGTGCCAGCAGCTGGGGGGGACCCAATAGCAATCAGCCCCAGCATTTT. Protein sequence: CASSWGGPNSNQPQHF.

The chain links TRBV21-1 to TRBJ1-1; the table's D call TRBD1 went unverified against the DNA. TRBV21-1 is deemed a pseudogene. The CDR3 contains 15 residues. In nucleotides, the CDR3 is TGTGCCAGCAGCAAAGGGAGCAGGGAAGGGACTGAAGCTTTCTTT. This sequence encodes CASSKGSREGTEAFF.

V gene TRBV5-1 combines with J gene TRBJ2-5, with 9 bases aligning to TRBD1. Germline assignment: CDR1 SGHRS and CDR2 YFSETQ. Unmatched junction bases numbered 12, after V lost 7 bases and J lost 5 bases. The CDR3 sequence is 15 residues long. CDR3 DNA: TGCGCCAGCCGAACACAGGGGGCTCTTCCGGAGACCCAGTACTTC. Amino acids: CASRTQGALPETQYF.

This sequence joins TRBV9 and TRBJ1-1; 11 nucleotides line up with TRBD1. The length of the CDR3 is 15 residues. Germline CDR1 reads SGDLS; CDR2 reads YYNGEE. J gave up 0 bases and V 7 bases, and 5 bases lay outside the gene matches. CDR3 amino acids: CASGQGASMNTEAFF. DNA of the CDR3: TGTGCCAGCGGACAGGGGGCCTCTATGAACACTGAAGCTTTCTTT.

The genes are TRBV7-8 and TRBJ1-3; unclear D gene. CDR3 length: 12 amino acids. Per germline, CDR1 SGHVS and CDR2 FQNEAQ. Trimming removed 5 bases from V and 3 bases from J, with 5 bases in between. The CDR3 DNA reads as TGTGCCAGCAGCCCGCTTGGAAACACCATATATTTT. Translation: CASSPLGNTIYF.

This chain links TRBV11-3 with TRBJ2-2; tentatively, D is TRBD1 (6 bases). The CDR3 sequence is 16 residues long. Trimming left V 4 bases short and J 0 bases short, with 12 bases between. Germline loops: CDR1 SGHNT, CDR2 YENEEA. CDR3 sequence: CASSSRDTANTGELFF. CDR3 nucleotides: TGTGCCAGCAGCTCCCGGGACACCGCGAACACCGGGGAGCTGTTTTTT.

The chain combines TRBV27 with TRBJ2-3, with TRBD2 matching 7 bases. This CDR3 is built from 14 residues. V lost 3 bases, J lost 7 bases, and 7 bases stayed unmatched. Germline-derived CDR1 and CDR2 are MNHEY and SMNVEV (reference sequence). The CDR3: CASSFRLALYTQYF. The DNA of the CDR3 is TGTGCCAGCAGTTTTCGACTAGCTCTATATACGCAGTATTTT.

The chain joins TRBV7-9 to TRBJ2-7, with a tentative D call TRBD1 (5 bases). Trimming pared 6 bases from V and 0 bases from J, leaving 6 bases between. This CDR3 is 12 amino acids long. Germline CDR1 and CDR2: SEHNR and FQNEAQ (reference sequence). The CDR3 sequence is CASRGDSYEQYF. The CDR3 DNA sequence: TGTGCCAGCAGAGGGGACTCCTACGAGCAGTACTTC.